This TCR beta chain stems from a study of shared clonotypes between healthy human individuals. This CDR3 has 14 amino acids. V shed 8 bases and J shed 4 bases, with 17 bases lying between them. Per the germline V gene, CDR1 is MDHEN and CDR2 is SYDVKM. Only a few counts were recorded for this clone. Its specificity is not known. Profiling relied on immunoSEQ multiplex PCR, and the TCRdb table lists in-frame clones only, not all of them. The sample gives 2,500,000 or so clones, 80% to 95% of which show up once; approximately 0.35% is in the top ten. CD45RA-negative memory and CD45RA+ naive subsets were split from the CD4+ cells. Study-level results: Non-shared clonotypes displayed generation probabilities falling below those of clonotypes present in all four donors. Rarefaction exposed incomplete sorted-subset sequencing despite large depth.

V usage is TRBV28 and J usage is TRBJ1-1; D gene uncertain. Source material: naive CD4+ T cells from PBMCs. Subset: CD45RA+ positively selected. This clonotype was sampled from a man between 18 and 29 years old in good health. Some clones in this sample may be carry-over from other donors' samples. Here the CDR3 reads CASLPSARATEAFF. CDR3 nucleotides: TGTGCCAGCCTACCGTCCGCAAGGGCCACTGAAGCTTTCTTT.